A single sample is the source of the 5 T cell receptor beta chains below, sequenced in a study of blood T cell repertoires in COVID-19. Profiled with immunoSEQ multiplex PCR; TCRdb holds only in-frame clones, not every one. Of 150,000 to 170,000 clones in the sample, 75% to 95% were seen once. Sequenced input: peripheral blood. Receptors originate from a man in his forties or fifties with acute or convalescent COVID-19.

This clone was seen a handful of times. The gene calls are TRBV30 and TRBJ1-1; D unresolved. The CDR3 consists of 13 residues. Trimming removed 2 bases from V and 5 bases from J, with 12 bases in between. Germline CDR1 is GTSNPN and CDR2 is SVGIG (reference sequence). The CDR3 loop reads CAWSTRDRTEAFF. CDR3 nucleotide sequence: TGTGCCTGGAGTACGAGGGATCGGACTGAAGCTTTCTTT. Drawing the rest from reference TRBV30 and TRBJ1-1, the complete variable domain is SQTIHQWPATLVQPVGSPLSLECTVEGTSNPNLYWYRQAAGRGLQLLFYSVGIGQISSEVPQNLSASRPQDRQFILSSKKLLLSDSGFYLCAWSTRDRTEAFFGQGTRLTVV.

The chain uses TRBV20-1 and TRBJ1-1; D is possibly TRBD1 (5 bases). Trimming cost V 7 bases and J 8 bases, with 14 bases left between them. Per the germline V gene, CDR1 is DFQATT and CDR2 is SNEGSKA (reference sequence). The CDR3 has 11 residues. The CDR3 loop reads CSVMRDPEAFF. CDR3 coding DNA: TGCAGTGTTATGCGGGACCCCGAAGCTTTCTTT.

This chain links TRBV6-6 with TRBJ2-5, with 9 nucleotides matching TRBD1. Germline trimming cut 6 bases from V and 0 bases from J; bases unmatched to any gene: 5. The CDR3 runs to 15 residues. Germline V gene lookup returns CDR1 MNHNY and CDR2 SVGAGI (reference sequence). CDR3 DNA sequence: TGTGCCAGCAGAACAGGGACAGGGAACCAAGAGACCCAGTACTTC. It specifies CASRTGTGNQETQYF.

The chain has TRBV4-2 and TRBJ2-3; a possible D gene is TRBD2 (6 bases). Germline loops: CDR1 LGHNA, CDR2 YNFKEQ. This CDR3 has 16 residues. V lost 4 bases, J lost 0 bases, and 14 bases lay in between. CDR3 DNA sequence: TGTGCCAGCAGCCTACTCCACGCGGGAAGCACAGATACGCAGTATTTT. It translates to CASSLLHAGSTDTQYF.

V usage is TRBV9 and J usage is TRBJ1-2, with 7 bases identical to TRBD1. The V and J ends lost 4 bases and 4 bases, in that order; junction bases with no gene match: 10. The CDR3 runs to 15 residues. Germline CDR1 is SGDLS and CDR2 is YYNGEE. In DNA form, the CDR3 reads TGTGCCAGCAGCACGGGACAGACGAGCCGCTATGGCTACACCTTC. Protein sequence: CASSTGQTSRYGYTF. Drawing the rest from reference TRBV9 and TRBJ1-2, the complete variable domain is DSGVTQTPKHLITATGQRVTLRCSPRSGDLSVYWYQQSLDQGLQFLIQYYNGEERAKGNILERFSAQQFPDLHSELNLSSLELGDSALYFCASSTGQTSRYGYTFGSGTRLTVV.